Following are 14 T cell receptor beta chains from one sample sequenced in a study of blood T cell repertoires in COVID-19. Data came from immunoSEQ multiplex PCR; TCRdb stores just in-frame clones and leaves some out. The table has roughly 41,000 clones, roughly 70% seen once. Material for sequencing was peripheral blood. The origin of the receptors is a man between 65 and 85 years old with COVID-19, enrolled during active disease.

This rearrangement joins TRBV7-2 to TRBJ1-1; TRBD1 matches 9 bases. Germline trimming cut 0 bases from V and 2 bases from J; bases unmatched to any gene: 16. This CDR3 contains 20 residues. The germline V gene encodes CDR1 SGHTA and CDR2 FQGNSA. The CDR3 sequence is CASSLAHLPGQGQPNTEAFF. CDR3 DNA sequence: TGTGCCAGCAGCTTAGCCCACCTACCGGGACAGGGACAACCAAACACTGAAGCTTTCTTT.

This chain joins TRBV6-4 and TRBJ2-1, with TRBD2 matching over 11 bases. The junction had 4 bases not matched to a gene; V was cut back by 6 bases and J by 0 bases. Germline V CDR1 and CDR2: MRHNA, SNTAGT. CDR3 size: 16 residues. CDR3 sequence: CASRQTSGSSYNEQFF. Written as DNA, the CDR3 is TGTGCCAGCAGACAAACTAGCGGGAGCTCCTACAATGAGCAGTTCTTC.

With regard to this clone: Other DNA sequences in the sample encode the same CDR3. This chain joins TRBV7-2 and TRBJ1-2; a possible D gene is TRBD1 (5 bases). The V end lost 2 bases, the J end lost 1 base, and 14 bases lay between the germline ends. The CDR3 is 16 amino acids. Germline V lookup: CDR1 SGHTA, CDR2 FQGNSA. CDR3 region: CASSLLLTGVNYGYTF. As DNA, the CDR3 is TGTGCCAGCAGCTTATTGTTAACGGGGGTTAACTATGGCTACACCTTC.

The table lists this clone with a few counts. The rearrangement joins TRBV10-2 to TRBJ1-5; no clear D gene. The CDR3 totals 16 residues. The germline gives CDR1 WSHSY, CDR2 SAAADI. Trimming shortened V by 4 bases and J by 1 base, and 14 bases separated the two germline ends. The chain's CDR3 is CASSAVPAGSNQPQHF. The CDR3 DNA sequence: TGCGCCAGCAGTGCCGTCCCGGCGGGGAGCAATCAGCCCCAGCATTTT.

This sequence joins TRBV4-1 and TRBJ1-5; D is possibly TRBD1 (5 bases). V was trimmed by 1 base and J by 4 bases, leaving 11 bases between them. Germline CDR1 MGHRA, CDR2 YSYEKL. The CDR3 loop spans 15 amino acids. The CDR3: CASSQVAGGNQPQHF. The CDR3 DNA sequence: TGCGCCAGCAGCCAAGTAGCGGGGGGAAATCAGCCCCAGCATTTT.

The V gene is TRBV3-1 (or the pseudogene TRBV3-2), the J gene TRBJ2-3, with 7 positions matching TRBD2. CDR3 length: 16 amino acids. CDR1 is LGHDT and CDR2 is YNNKEL in the germline V gene (reference sequence). Trimming at V came to 6 bases and at J to 0 bases, leaving 9 bases not matched to a gene. The CDR3 coding sequence is TGTGCCAGCAGTCCCCGGCTAGCGGCTAGCACAGATACGCAGTATTTT. Its translation is CASSPRLAASTDTQYF.

The chain carries TRBV5-1 and TRBJ2-2; D may be TRBD1 (6 bases). V lost 5 bases and J 5 bases, leaving 16 bases between the germline ends. This CDR3 has 15 residues. Germline CDR1 SGHRS, CDR2 YFSETQ. The CDR3 bases are TGCGCCAGCAGTTTCGGATCAGGGGAAACCGGGGAGCTGTTTTTT. Protein product: CASSFGSGETGELFF.

This CDR3 reads CASSLGGRTGELFF. CDR3 DNA sequence: TGTGCCAGCAGCTTAGGGGGGCGCACCGGGGAGCTGTTTTTT. The J gene is TRBJ2-2, the V gene TRBV11-2; D might be TRBD1 (6 bases). The CDR3 extends over 14 amino acids. The V and J ends lost 1 base and 4 bases respectively, with 7 bases between them. Germline loops: CDR1 SGHAT, CDR2 FQNNGV. The whole variable domain, remainder taken from reference TRBV11-2 and TRBJ2-2, is EAGVAQSPRYKIIEKRQSVAFWCNPISGHATLYWYQQILGQGPKLLIQFQNNGVVDDSQLPKDRFSAERLKGVDSTLKIQPAKLEDSAVYLCASSLGGRTGELFFGEGSRLTVL.

V gene TRBV19 combines with J gene TRBJ1-1; D remains ambiguous. CDR3 length: 12 residues. V lost 4 bases, J lost 11 bases, and 14 bases lay in between. Germline values: CDR1 LNHDA, CDR2 SQIVND (reference sequence). The CDR3 bases are TGTGCCAGTAGTAGTTTTGGGAGAGGGGCTTTCTTT. Translating it yields CASSSFGRGAFF. Drawing the rest from reference TRBV19 and TRBJ1-1, the complete variable domain is DGGITQSPKYLFRKEGQNVTLSCEQNLNHDAMYWYRQDPGQGLRLIYYSQIVNDFQKGDIAEGYSVSREKKESFPLTVTSAQKNPTAFYLCASSSFGRGAFFGQGTRLTVV.

This clone has a count of ten or more. The chain joins TRBV10-3 to TRBJ1-5; D is undetermined. Germline V gene sequence: CDR1 ENHRY, CDR2 SYGVKD. This CDR3 comprises 15 residues. Trimming took off 0 bases at V and 4 bases at J, with 10 bases between the two ends. The CDR3 loop is CAISESGGVNQPQHF. CDR3 nucleotide sequence: TGTGCCATCAGTGAGTCGGGAGGAGTGAATCAGCCCCAGCATTTT.

The V and J genes are TRBV11-3 and TRBJ2-7; 8 nucleotides align to TRBD2. CDR3 length equals 15 residues. With V trimmed by 1 base and J by 5 bases, 7 bases remained unmatched. CDR1 and CDR2 (germline): SGHNT, YENEEA. The CDR3 DNA sequence: TGTGCCAGCAGCTTAGGGGGACTAGTCGCGCACGAGCAGTACTTC. Residues: CASSLGGLVAHEQYF.

The chain joins TRBV9 to TRBJ1-2; possible D gene TRBD1, 6 bases. The CDR3 is 14 residues long. Germline V CDR1 and CDR2: SGDLS, YYNGEE. V was cut by 6 bases and J by 8 bases, with 20 bases left in between. The CDR3 sequence: CASTQPAGDRGYTF. The DNA for the CDR3 is TGTGCCAGCACCCAGCCCGCAGGGGATCGGGGCTACACCTTC.

The sample holds one count of this clone. The chain uses TRBV18 and TRBJ2-3; 12 bases align to TRBD2. The CDR3 is 16 amino acids. V shed 3 bases, J shed 5 bases, and the junction held 6 bases outside the gene matches. Germline assignment: CDR1 KGHSH and CDR2 LQKENI. DNA for the CDR3: TGTGCCAGCTCACCCTCGACTAGCGGGAGTGGAGATACGCAGTATTTT. It yields the protein CASSPSTSGSGDTQYF. Combining the CDR3 with reference TRBV18 and TRBJ2-3 gives the whole variable domain NAGVMQNPRHLVRRRGQEARLRCSPMKGHSHVYWYRQLPEEGLKFMVYLQKENIIDESGMPKERFSAEFPKEGPSILRIQQVVRGDSAAYFCASSPSTSGSGDTQYFGPGTRLTVL.

The genes are TRBV27 and TRBJ2-7; 10 positions match TRBD1. From germline, CDR1 is MNHEY and CDR2 SMNVEV (reference sequence). The J segment lost 4 bases and the V segment lost 6 bases, leaving 6 bases of the junction unmatched. This CDR3 comprises 14 residues. In DNA, the CDR3 is TGTGCCAGCAGGAAACCGGGACAGGGGTACGAGCAGTACTTC. Protein sequence: CASRKPGQGYEQYF.